One sample yielded the 26 T cell receptor beta chains listed below, sequenced in a study of graft-versus-host responses after intestinal transplantation. Sequencing was performed with immunoSEQ multiplex PCR; in TCRdb, only in-frame clones are kept and a portion is missing. The sample gives 90,000 to 100,000 clones, 86% of which show up once; under 1.5% is in the top ten. The sample consisted of PBMCs, taken 255 days after intestinal transplant. These receptors came from a human patient who received an intestinal transplant, so some T cells may come from the graft donor.

The gene calls are TRBV5-1 and TRBJ1-5; the D gene is possibly TRBD1 (5 bases). The V end lost 0 bases, the J end lost 0 bases, and 10 bases lay between the germline ends. There are 16 residues in the CDR3. The germline CDR1 and CDR2 sequences are SGHRS and YFSETQ. The CDR3 nucleotides read TGCGCCAGCAGCTTGGTAAGGGGACGTAGCAATCAGCCCCAGCATTTT. It codes for CASSLVRGRSNQPQHF.

This rearrangement joins TRBV18 to TRBJ2-1; maybe TRBD2 (5 bases). Germline values: CDR1 KGHSH, CDR2 LQKENI. Trimming shortened V by 3 bases and J by 4 bases, and 13 bases separated the two germline ends. This CDR3 is built from 15 residues. CDR3 bases: TGTGCCAGCTCACCCGTACCGGGGATTTACAATGAGCAGTTCTTC. Amino acid sequence: CASSPVPGIYNEQFF.

The chain carries TRBV28 and TRBJ1-2; D remains ambiguous. V was shortened by 2 bases and J by 7 bases, with 14 bases between the two germline ends. CDR1 and CDR2 from the germline V gene are MDHEN and SYDVKM. The CDR3 is made up of 14 amino acids. The CDR3 spells CASSLPPQASGYTF. Written as DNA, the CDR3 is TGTGCCAGCAGTTTACCGCCTCAAGCCTCTGGCTACACCTTC.

The CDR3 here is CASSLGTLYTF. The DNA of the CDR3 is TGTGCCAGCAGCTTGGGGACCCTCTACACCTTC. V gene TRBV5-4 combines with J gene TRBJ1-2; no clear D. V shed 0 bases and J shed 10 bases, with 7 bases lying between them. Looked up from germline, CDR1 is SGHNT and CDR2 is YYREEE (reference sequence). The CDR3 extends over 11 amino acids.

The J gene is TRBJ2-7, the V gene TRBV11-2, with D perhaps TRBD2 (5 bases). V shed 4 bases and J shed 1 base, with 8 bases lying between them. Germline CDR1 is SGHAT and CDR2 is FQNNGV. This CDR3 is 13 amino acids long. The DNA for the CDR3 is TGTGCCAGCAGCTCAGGACTGTCCTACGAGCAGTACTTC. It translates to CASSSGLSYEQYF.

The V call is TRBV2, the J call TRBJ1-5, with 7 bases aligning to TRBD1. Trimming removed 4 bases from V and 4 bases from J; junction bases left unmatched: 10. Germline loops: CDR1 SNHLY, CDR2 FYNNEI. The CDR3 loop spans 16 amino acids. CDR3 sequence: CASSVVKGARNQPQHF. CDR3 coding DNA: TGTGCCAGCAGTGTAGTGAAGGGGGCCAGAAATCAGCCCCAGCATTTT. The variable domain in full, with the rest retrieved from reference TRBV2 and TRBJ1-5, is EPEVTQTPSHQVTQMGQEVILRCVPISNHLYFYWYRQILGQKVEFLVSFYNNEISEKSEIFDDQFSVERPDGSNFTLKIRSTKLEDSAMYFCASSVVKGARNQPQHFGDGTRLSIL.

The chain carries TRBV19 and TRBJ1-4; no reliable D call. In germline, CDR1 is LNHDA, CDR2 SQIVND (reference sequence). The CDR3 sequence is 13 residues long. With 7 bases removed from V and 3 bases from J, the gap between germline ends came to 9 bases. The CDR3 region has the DNA TGTGCCAGTACCCACAGAGCTAATGAAAAACTGTTTTTT. Amino acids: CASTHRANEKLFF.

The rearrangement links TRBV28 to TRBJ1-6, with unresolved D. CDR3 length equals 16 residues. CDR1 is MDHEN, CDR2 SYDVKM, per germline. Trimming pared 3 bases from V and 10 bases from J, leaving 19 bases between. DNA for the CDR3: TGTGCCAGCAGTTTTGCTTTAGGGCAGGTCGGGTCACCCCTCCACTTT. This translates into CASSFALGQVGSPLHF.

The gene calls are TRBV4-1 and TRBJ1-1; weak D call: TRBD1 (6 bases). V was cut by 0 bases and J by 3 bases, with 14 bases left in between. Germline lookup yields CDR1 MGHRA and CDR2 YSYEKL. The length of the CDR3 is 16 residues. In DNA, the CDR3 is TGCGCCAGCAGCCAAGAAGAGGCAGGGGAGGACACTGAAGCTTTCTTT. It yields the protein CASSQEEAGEDTEAFF.

The genes are TRBV10-3 and TRBJ2-7; 9 positions agree with TRBD1. V was pared by 6 bases and J by 2 bases, with 5 bases of the junction left unmatched. Germline CDR1 ENHRY, CDR2 SYGVKD. The CDR3 sequence is 14 residues long. The CDR3 loop is CAISPDRGTYEQYV. The CDR3 region has the DNA TGTGCCATCAGCCCGGACAGGGGCACCTACGAGCAGTACGTC.

The genes are TRBV5-6 and TRBJ2-3; no definite D call. The CDR3 loop spans 12 amino acids. The V and J ends lost 3 bases and 3 bases respectively, with 5 bases between them. CDR1 is SGHDT and CDR2 is YYEEEE in the germline V gene. Here the CDR3 reads CASSYLTDTQYF. CDR3 nucleotide sequence: TGTGCCAGCAGCTATTTGACAGATACGCAGTATTTT.

This CDR3 reads CASSKNRDSLNQPQHF. For the CDR3, the DNA is TGTGCCAGCAGTAAAAACCGGGACAGCCTTAATCAGCCCCAGCATTTT. The V gene is TRBV27, the J gene TRBJ1-5; 7 bases line up with TRBD1. The junction had 11 bases not matched to a gene; V was cut back by 5 bases and J by 4 bases. The CDR3 has 16 residues. In germline, CDR1 is MNHEY, CDR2 SMNVEV (reference sequence).

Only one count was recorded for this clone. The gene calls are TRBV19 and TRBJ1-2; D is perhaps TRBD1 (6 bases). Germline V gives CDR1 LNHDA, CDR2 SQIVND (reference sequence). Trimming shortened V by 0 bases and J by 4 bases, and 9 bases separated the two germline ends. The CDR3 length is 14 residues. CDR3 in DNA: TGTGCCAGTAGTATAGAAGGACAGACCTATGGCTACACCTTC. Translated: CASSIEGQTYGYTF.

The V call is TRBV10-3, the J call TRBJ1-6; no clear D. V was pared by 2 bases and J by 11 bases, with 10 bases between. Germline loops: CDR1 ENHRY, CDR2 SYGVKD. The CDR3 spans 13 residues. CDR3 bases: TGTGCCATCAGTGAGACAATCGGGGCACCCCTCCACTTT. Translated, it gives CAISETIGAPLHF.

Only one count was recorded for this clone. V gene TRBV28 combines with J gene TRBJ2-6, with 9 bases that match TRBD1. From germline, CDR1 is MDHEN and CDR2 SYDVKM. V was clipped by 4 bases and J by 0 bases; unmatched bases: 7. This CDR3 spans 18 amino acids. The CDR3, as DNA: TGTGCCAGCAGTTCCGACAGGGGGAGCTTCTCTGGGGCCAACGTCCTGACTTTC. Its translation is CASSSDRGSFSGANVLTF.

The gene calls are TRBV6-8 and TRBJ2-7, with D tentatively TRBD1 or TRBD2 (6 bases each). Per germline, CDR1 MNHGY and CDR2 SAAAGT. V was pared by 2 bases and J by 3 bases, with 35 bases between. The CDR3 spans 22 residues. CDR3 nucleotides: TGTGCCAGCAGTTACGGGCTCCAGCCTATAATCCGCCGGGGGCAGGGTAGCTACGAGCAGTACTTC. Its protein is CASSYGLQPIIRRGQGSYEQYF.

The CDR3 reads CASSQELARPLKELFF. In nucleotides, the CDR3 is TGTGCCAGCAGCCAAGAATTGGCTCGTCCTTTGAAAGAGCTGTTTTTT. V and J are TRBV4-2 and TRBJ1-4, with D unclear. Germline V gives CDR1 LGHNA, CDR2 YNFKEQ. The germline V and J ends were trimmed by 0 bases and 14 bases, with 22 bases remaining between them. The CDR3 consists of 16 residues.

The J gene is TRBJ2-3, the V gene TRBV5-1, with 8 positions matching TRBD2. Germline loops: CDR1 SGHRS, CDR2 YFSETQ. The CDR3 covers 16 residues. With 0 bases clipped from V and 1 base from J, the junction kept 4 bases outside the gene matches. The CDR3: CASSLAGGAGTDTQYF. CDR3 bases: TGCGCCAGCAGCTTGGCCGGGGGGGCTGGCACAGATACGCAGTATTTT.

This clone showed up just a few times. The chain has TRBV5-8 and TRBJ1-6; D unresolved. Trimming took 2 bases from V and 4 from J, leaving 16 bases between them. CDR1 and CDR2 from the germline V gene are SGHTS and YDEGEE. CDR3 length equals 17 residues. DNA for the CDR3: TGTGCCAGCAGCTTTTTAGGAGTAAAAGGGTATAATTCACCCCTCCACTTT. This gives the protein CASSFLGVKGYNSPLHF.

This chain joins TRBV6-5 and TRBJ1-2; D gene ambiguous. V was clipped by 10 bases and J by 8 bases, with 23 bases between them. CDR1 is MNHEY, CDR2 SVGAGI, per germline. The CDR3 sequence is 14 residues long. The DNA of the CDR3 is TGTGCCACCAGCCGAGCTTCTTCTAGTGAGGGCTACACCTTC. Protein product: CATSRASSSEGYTF.

The genes are TRBV6-5 and TRBJ1-1, with D uncertain. V lost 6 bases and J 0 bases, leaving 14 bases between the germline ends. The CDR3 runs to 15 residues. Germline V gene lookup returns CDR1 MNHEY and CDR2 SVGAGI. The CDR3 protein is CASRPTPGMNTEAFF. CDR3 bases: TGTGCCAGCAGACCTACCCCCGGGATGAACACTGAAGCTTTCTTT.

This chain joins TRBV5-1 and TRBJ2-3, with 12 bases that match TRBD2. Losses at the gene ends were 4 bases for V and 0 bases for J; bases not matched to a gene: 6. Germline values: CDR1 SGHRS, CDR2 YFSETQ. The CDR3 is 17 amino acids. The CDR3 DNA reads as TGCGCCAGCAGCCCCAGACTAGCGGGGGTTAGCACAGATACGCAGTATTTT. This gives the protein CASSPRLAGVSTDTQYF.

The V gene is TRBV6-1, the J gene TRBJ1-4; no reliable D call. V lost 3 bases, J lost 7 bases, and 15 bases lay in between. Looked up from germline, CDR1 is MNHNS and CDR2 is SASEGT. The CDR3 covers 15 residues. The CDR3 region has the DNA TGTGCCAGCAGTGACTGGACGGCGGCTCTTGAAAAACTGTTTTTT. This codes for CASSDWTAALEKLFF.

This clone was detected only once. The chain recombines TRBV27 with TRBJ2-4; D may correspond to TRBD1 or TRBD2 (5 bases each). The CDR3 runs to 17 residues. CDR1 MNHEY and CDR2 SMNVEV come from the germline V gene (reference sequence). Trimming took off 4 bases at V and 0 bases at J, with 16 bases between the two ends. CDR3 sequence reads: CASSSGKTALAKNIQYF. For the CDR3, the DNA is TGTGCCAGCAGTTCCGGGAAGACAGCGCTAGCCAAAAACATTCAGTACTTC.

This clone showed up just a few times. V is TRBV19 and J is TRBJ2-7; D is possibly TRBD2 (6 bases). This CDR3 comprises 16 residues. Trimming stripped 5 bases from V and 2 bases from J, with 19 bases between. Per germline, CDR1 LNHDA and CDR2 SQIVND (reference sequence). The CDR3 DNA sequence: TGTGCCAGTAGTCCCCAAACCGGGACTGGGCCCTACGAGCAGTACTTC. Translated, it gives CASSPQTGTGPYEQYF. Using reference TRBV19 and TRBJ2-7 for the parts outside the CDR3, the full variable domain is DGGITQSPKYLFRKEGQNVTLSCEQNLNHDAMYWYRQDPGQGLRLIYYSQIVNDFQKGDIAEGYSVSREKKESFPLTVTSAQKNPTAFYLCASSPQTGTGPYEQYFGPGTRLTVT.

This chain joins TRBV19 and TRBJ2-7, with 10 positions matching TRBD1. Germline V gene lookup returns CDR1 LNHDA and CDR2 SQIVND (reference sequence). Trimming at V came to 5 bases and at J to 5 bases, leaving 12 bases not matched to a gene. CDR3 length equals 16 residues. The DNA of the CDR3 is TGTGCCAGTAGTCCCTGGGGACAGGGGTCCCTCCACGAGCAGTACTTC. Its protein is CASSPWGQGSLHEQYF.